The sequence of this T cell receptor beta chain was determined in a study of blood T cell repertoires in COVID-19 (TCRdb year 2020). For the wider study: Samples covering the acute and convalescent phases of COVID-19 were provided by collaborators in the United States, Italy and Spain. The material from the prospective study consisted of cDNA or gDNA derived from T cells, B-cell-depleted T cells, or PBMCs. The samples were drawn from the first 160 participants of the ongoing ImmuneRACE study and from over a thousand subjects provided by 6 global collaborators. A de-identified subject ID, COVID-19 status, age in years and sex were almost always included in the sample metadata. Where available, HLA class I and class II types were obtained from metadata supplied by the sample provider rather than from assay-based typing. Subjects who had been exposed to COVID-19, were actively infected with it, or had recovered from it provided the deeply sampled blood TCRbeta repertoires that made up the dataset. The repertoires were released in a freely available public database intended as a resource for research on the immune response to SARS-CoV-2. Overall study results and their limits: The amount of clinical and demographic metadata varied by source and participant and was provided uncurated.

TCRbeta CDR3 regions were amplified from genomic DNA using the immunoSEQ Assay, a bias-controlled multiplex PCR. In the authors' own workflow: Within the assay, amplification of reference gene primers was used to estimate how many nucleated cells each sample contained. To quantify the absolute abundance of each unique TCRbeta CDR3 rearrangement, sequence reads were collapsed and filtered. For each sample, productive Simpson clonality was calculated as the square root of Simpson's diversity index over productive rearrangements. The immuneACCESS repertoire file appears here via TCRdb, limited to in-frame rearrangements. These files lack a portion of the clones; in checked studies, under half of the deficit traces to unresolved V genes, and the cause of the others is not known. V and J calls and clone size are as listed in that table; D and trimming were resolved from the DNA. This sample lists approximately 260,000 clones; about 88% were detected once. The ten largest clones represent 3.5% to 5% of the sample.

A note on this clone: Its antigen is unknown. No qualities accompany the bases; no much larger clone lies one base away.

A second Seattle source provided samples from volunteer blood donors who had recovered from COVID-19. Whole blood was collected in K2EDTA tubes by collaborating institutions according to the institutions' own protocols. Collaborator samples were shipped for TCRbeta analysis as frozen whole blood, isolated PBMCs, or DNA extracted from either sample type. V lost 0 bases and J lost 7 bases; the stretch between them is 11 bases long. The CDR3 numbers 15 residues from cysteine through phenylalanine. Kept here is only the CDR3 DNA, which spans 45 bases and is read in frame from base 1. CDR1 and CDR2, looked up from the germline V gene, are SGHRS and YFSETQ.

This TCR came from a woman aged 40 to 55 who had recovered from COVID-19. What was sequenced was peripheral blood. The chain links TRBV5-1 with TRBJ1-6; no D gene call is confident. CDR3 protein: CASSLGGKQNSPLHF. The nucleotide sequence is TGCGCCAGCAGCTTGGGAGGGAAACAGAATTCACCCCTCCACTTT.